This T cell receptor beta chain was profiled in a study of blood T cell repertoires in COVID-19. V gave up 3 bases and J gave up 3 bases, with 8 bases separating them. The germline CDR1 and CDR2 sequences are SNHLY and FYNNEI. The CDR3 is made up of 13 amino acids. This clone was seen only once. TCRdb's copy holds only in-frame clones and misses some; the assay was immunoSEQ multiplex PCR. The table has over 250,000 clones, around nine tenths seen once. Specimen: PBMCs or T cells enriched from blood (not recorded which). V gene TRBV2 combines with J gene TRBJ1-1; D is perhaps TRBD1 (5 bases). The sequence was collected from a woman aged 55-70 years who had recovered from COVID-19. The CDR3 spells CASSDGGYTEAFF. In DNA form, the CDR3 reads TGTGCCAGCAGTGATGGGGGGTACACTGAAGCTTTCTTT.